This T cell receptor (beta chain) was sequenced in a study of post-analysis software for immune sequencing data. Study details: Included courses were relapsing-remitting and secondary progressive multiple sclerosis; progressive-relapsing multiple sclerosis was also included. Study-wide findings and caveats: Controls significantly exceeded multiple sclerosis patients in normalized Chao1 diversity. Five or six TRBV segments were more frequent in patients than controls; TRBV5-6, TRBV5-1 and TRBV20-1 belonged to this group. When the samples were clustered directly with F measure, those that had been prepared in the same batch showed strong co-clustering.

As concerns this clonotype: Its antigen is undetermined.

cDNA libraries of TCR beta carried unique molecular identifiers. T cells numbering about 0.9 to 11 million yielded around 500,000 cDNA molecules. TCRdb used MiXCR to reprocess the PCR reads, holding one entry per CDR3 protein. The repertoire holds about 820,000 distinct CDR3 sequences, roughly 58% seen once, with about 4.5% in the top ten. V dropped 5 bases and J dropped 6; count of bases not matched to a gene: 11. CDR1 is DFQATT and CDR2 is SNEGSKA in the germline V gene (reference sequence). The CDR3 spans 14 residues. This chain uses TRBV20-1 with TRBJ2-5, with TRBD1 matching 8 bases. The receptor comes from a girl between 5 and 17 years old with multiple sclerosis. Sequencing was done on a sample of blood. Written as DNA, the CDR3 is TGCAGTGCTTCGACAGGGGAGGTGAGAAAGACCCAGTACTTC. Translation gives CSASTGEVRKTQYF.